This section outlines one TCR beta chain sequence together with its context. This sample is part of a study of blood T cell repertoires in COVID-19. V lost 0 bases, J lost 5 bases, and 9 bases stayed unmatched. From germline, CDR1 is LNHNV and CDR2 YYDKDF (reference sequence). The CDR3 runs 16 residues. Libraries were prepared by immunoSEQ multiplex PCR; TCRdb keeps only in-frame clonotypes and omits some of them. Among around 170,000 clones listed, about 82% were seen once. The study assigned cohorts using participant-reported clinical history. The chain couples TRBV15 to TRBJ2-7, with TRBD1 matching 8 bases. The TCR comes from a woman aged 30 to 39 who had recovered from COVID-19. Sequencing was carried out using PBMCs or T cells enriched from blood (not recorded which). CDR3 nucleotides: TGTGCCACCAGCAGAGATGTTGCCAGGGGGCAACACGAGCAGTACTTC. It translates to CATSRDVARGQHEQYF.